These 21 T cell receptor beta chains share one sample of origin, sequenced in a study of blood T cell repertoires in COVID-19. Profiling relied on immunoSEQ multiplex PCR, and the TCRdb table lists in-frame clones only, not all of them. The sample carries roughly 160,000 clones, about 83% recorded once. The sample taken for sequencing was peripheral blood. These TCRs come from a woman between 65 and 79 years old who had recovered from COVID-19.

This clone was detected once. The CDR3 region is CSARLVGDTQYF. The CDR3 DNA follows: TGCAGCGCGAGACTAGTCGGGGATACGCAGTATTTT. The V gene is TRBV29-1, the J gene TRBJ2-3; TRBD2 might be the D (6 bases). Germline-derived CDR1 and CDR2 are SQVTM and ANQGSEA. V lost 7 bases and J lost 6, with 14 bases in between. The CDR3 is made up of 12 amino acids.

The V call is TRBV3-1 (or the pseudogene TRBV3-2), the J call TRBJ2-5; TRBD1 is a possible D gene (5 bases). Germline V gene sequence: CDR1 LGHDT, CDR2 YNNKEL (reference sequence). Trimming stripped 0 bases from V and 5 bases from J, with 10 bases between. CDR3 length: 14 residues. CDR3 DNA sequence: TGTGCCAGCAGCCAAGATTCGTCAGGGGAGACCCAGTACTTC. Translation: CASSQDSSGETQYF.

This clone was observed a single time. The chain is built from TRBV4-1 and TRBJ1-2; 8 bases align to TRBD1. The V gene end was trimmed by 4 bases and the J gene end by 7 bases; junction bases not matched to a gene: 5. The CDR3 consists of 13 residues. Germline CDR1 reads MGHRA; CDR2 reads YSYEKL. The chain's CDR3 is CASSRRGLAGYTF. The CDR3 nucleotides read TGCGCCAGCAGCCGCAGGGGGCTTGCTGGCTACACCTTC.

This chain links TRBV6-5 with TRBJ1-1; D unresolved. Germline values: CDR1 MNHEY, CDR2 SVGAGI. The V end was cut by 8 bases, the J end by 1 base, with 11 bases between. This CDR3 contains 13 residues. CDR3 nucleotides: TGTGCCAGCGGCCCGAAGCGGAACACTGAAGCTTTCTTT. The encoded protein is CASGPKRNTEAFF.

This clone was counted a few times. The chain employs TRBV28 and TRBJ1-5; perhaps TRBD1 as D (6 bases). In germline, CDR1 is MDHEN, CDR2 SYDVKM. The CDR3 totals 14 residues. V lost 8 bases, J lost 9 bases, and 20 bases lay in between. The CDR3 loop reads CASCRDTSGRPQHF. CDR3 coding DNA: TGTGCCAGCTGCCGGGACACCTCAGGTAGGCCCCAGCATTTT.

V usage is TRBV11-2 and J usage is TRBJ1-1; D unclear. The length of the CDR3 is 15 residues. V was clipped by 0 bases and J by 7 bases, with 15 bases between them. CDR1 is SGHAT, CDR2 FQNNGV, per germline. The CDR3 region has the DNA TGTGCCAGCAGCTTAGATGGCGGGAGCACTCGTGAAGCTTTCTTT. Translation gives CASSLDGGSTREAFF.

The V and J genes are TRBV21-1 and TRBJ2-7; the listed D gene, TRBD1, was not tested against the DNA. TRBV21-1 counts as a pseudogene. The CDR3 sequence is 14 residues long. Here the CDR3 reads CATPGGQQFGEQYF. CDR3 DNA sequence: TGTGCCACGCCAGGGGGACAGCAATTCGGGGAGCAGTACTTC.

V usage is TRBV4-1 and J usage is TRBJ2-3; D is ambiguous. The V end was cut by 0 bases, the J end by 6 bases, with 4 bases between. The CDR3 has 12 amino acids. Germline CDR1 MGHRA, CDR2 YSYEKL. CDR3 residues: CASSQDRDTQYF. DNA for the CDR3: TGCGCCAGCAGCCAAGATCGGGATACGCAGTATTTT.

The chain recombines TRBV11-1 with TRBJ1-2; no clear D gene. Trimming removed 1 base from V and 0 bases from J, with 9 bases in between. Germline values: CDR1 SGHAT, CDR2 FQDESV (reference sequence). The CDR3 has 15 amino acids. The CDR3 is CASSLGAGTNYGYTF. In DNA form, the CDR3 reads TGTGCCAGCAGCTTAGGGGCGGGCACTAACTATGGCTACACCTTC.

The chain combines TRBV19 with TRBJ1-1; no definite D call. Germline CDR1 and CDR2: LNHDA and SQIVND (reference sequence). Trimming shortened V by 7 bases and J by 7 bases, and 16 bases separated the two germline ends. The CDR3 covers 13 residues. CDR3 DNA sequence: TGTGCCAGTACCATGGGCCCCGGGAGTGAAGCTTTCTTT. This gives the protein CASTMGPGSEAFF.

This sequence joins TRBV6-2 or TRBV6-3 and TRBJ1-5; D is unresolved. The V gene's germline CDR1 is MNHEY and CDR2 SVGEGT. The CDR3 sequence is 14 residues long. V lost 0 bases, J lost 7 bases, and 10 bases lay in between. CDR3 protein: CASSYSNRGQPQHF. The DNA of the CDR3 is TGTGCCAGCAGTTACTCGAACCGCGGGCAGCCCCAGCATTTT.

The genes are TRBV5-6 and TRBJ2-1, with 12 bases fitting TRBD2. CDR1 is SGHDT, CDR2 YYEEEE, per germline. The CDR3 runs 18 residues. Trimming at V came to 5 bases and at J to 3 bases, leaving 12 bases not matched to a gene. The CDR3 nucleotides read TGTGCCAGCAGTTCCGGACTAGCGGGATGGGGTATCTACAATGAGCAGTTCTTC. Translating it yields CASSSGLAGWGIYNEQFF.

The V and J genes are TRBV6-1 and TRBJ2-1; 13 nucleotides match TRBD2. Trimming removed 4 bases from V and 2 bases from J; junction bases left unmatched: 2. CDR1 MNHNS and CDR2 SASEGT come from the germline V gene. This CDR3 region has 16 residues. Here the CDR3 reads CASSGLAGGPYNEQFF. CDR3 nucleotides: TGTGCCAGCAGTGGACTAGCGGGAGGTCCCTACAATGAGCAGTTCTTC.

This chain uses TRBV6-5 with TRBJ1-2; 8 nucleotides align to TRBD1. There are 14 residues in the CDR3. V lost 6 bases, J lost 4 bases, and 7 bases stayed unmatched. CDR1 and CDR2 from the germline V gene are MNHEY and SVGAGI. The CDR3 spells CASRVGQGLYGYTF. CDR3 nucleotide sequence: TGTGCCAGCAGGGTTGGACAGGGACTCTATGGCTACACCTTC.

This clone was seen only once. The rearrangement links TRBV6-5 to TRBJ1-1; D remains unclear. The CDR3 totals 11 residues. The germline V gene encodes CDR1 MNHEY and CDR2 SVGAGI. Trimming cost V 8 bases and J 7 bases, with 11 bases left between them. The CDR3 region is CASGRGGEAFF. CDR3 DNA sequence: TGTGCCAGCGGCCGGGGAGGTGAAGCTTTCTTT.

This chain joins TRBV7-3 and TRBJ2-2; 10 bases match TRBD2. Germline V lookup: CDR1 SGHTA, CDR2 FQGTGA. Germline trimming cut 5 bases from V and 5 bases from J; bases unmatched to any gene: 11. The CDR3 loop spans 17 amino acids. Written as DNA, the CDR3 is TGTGCCAGCAGCCGCCATAGCGGGGGGTATGGAACCGGGGAGCTGTTTTTT. Translation: CASSRHSGGYGTGELFF.

This rearrangement joins TRBV2 to TRBJ2-7, with D possibly matching TRBD1 (6 bases). CDR3 length equals 13 residues. Deletions cut 4 bases from V and 3 bases from J, with 10 bases between. CDR1 is SNHLY, CDR2 FYNNEI, per germline. CDR3 region: CASSVRQVYEQYF. The CDR3 DNA sequence: TGTGCCAGCAGTGTTCGACAGGTCTACGAGCAGTACTTC.

V is TRBV18 and J is TRBJ2-7; maybe TRBD1 (6 bases). V lost 3 bases, J lost 2 bases, and 14 bases lay in between. The CDR3 is 15 residues long. The V gene's germline CDR1 is KGHSH and CDR2 LQKENI. The DNA of the CDR3 is TGTGCCAGCTCACCCCTAACAGGGCGCACCTACGAGCAGTACTTC. It encodes CASSPLTGRTYEQYF.

This sequence joins TRBV9 and TRBJ2-7; D might be TRBD2 (5 bases). The CDR3 has 14 residues. From germline, CDR1 is SGDLS and CDR2 YYNGEE. Trimming removed 4 bases from V and 0 bases from J, with 11 bases in between. The CDR3 protein is CASSPSGSSYEQYF. In DNA, the CDR3 is TGTGCCAGCAGCCCCAGCGGCAGCTCCTACGAGCAGTACTTC.

The chain recombines TRBV7-9 with TRBJ2-2; 7 nucleotides align to TRBD2. CDR1 is SEHNR and CDR2 is FQNEAQ in the germline V gene (reference sequence). The length of the CDR3 is 15 residues. The trim removed 8 bases at V and 1 base at J, leaving 7 bases unmatched. CDR3 amino acids: CASPRGGRNTGELFF. The CDR3 DNA reads as TGTGCCAGCCCACGGGGAGGGAGGAACACCGGGGAGCTGTTTTTT.

V gene TRBV2 combines with J gene TRBJ1-1; D not resolved. CDR3 length: 12 amino acids. The germline V and J ends were trimmed by 3 bases and 6 bases, with 8 bases remaining between them. CDR1 and CDR2 from the germline V gene are SNHLY and FYNNEI. DNA of the CDR3: TGTGCCAGCAGTGATCGTGGGCCTGAAGCTTTCTTT. Its protein is CASSDRGPEAFF.